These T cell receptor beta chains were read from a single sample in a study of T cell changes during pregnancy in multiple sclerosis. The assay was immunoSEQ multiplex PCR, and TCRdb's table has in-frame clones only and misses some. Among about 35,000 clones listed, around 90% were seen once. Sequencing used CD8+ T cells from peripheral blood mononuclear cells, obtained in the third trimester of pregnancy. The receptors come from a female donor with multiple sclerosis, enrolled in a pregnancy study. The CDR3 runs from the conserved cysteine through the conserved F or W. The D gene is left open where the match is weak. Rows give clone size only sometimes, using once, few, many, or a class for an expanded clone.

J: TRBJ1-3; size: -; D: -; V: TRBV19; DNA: TGTGCCAGTAGGCCTCAAGGGGCTGGAAACACCATATATTTT; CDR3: CASRPQGAGNTIYF
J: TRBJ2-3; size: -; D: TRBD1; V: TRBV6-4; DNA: TGTGCCAGCAGTGATCGCGGGACAGGGGGCCCAGATACGCAGTATTTT; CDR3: CASSDRGTGGPDTQYF
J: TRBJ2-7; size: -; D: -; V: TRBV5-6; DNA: TGTGCCAGCAGCTTGTGGGCCACCTACGAGCAGTACTTC; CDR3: CASSLWATYEQYF
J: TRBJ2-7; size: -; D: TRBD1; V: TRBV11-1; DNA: TGTGCCAGCAGCTTAGCTACAGGGGGCTACGAGCAGTACTTC; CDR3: CASSLATGGYEQYF
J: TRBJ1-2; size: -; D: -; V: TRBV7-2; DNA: TGTGCCAGCAGCTACTTCGGGGCTAACTATGGCTACACCTTC; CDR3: CASSYFGANYGYTF
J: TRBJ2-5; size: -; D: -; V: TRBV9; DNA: TGTGCCAGCAGCGCCTGGGGAGATGATATCGAGACCCAGTACTTC; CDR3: CASSAWGDDIETQYF
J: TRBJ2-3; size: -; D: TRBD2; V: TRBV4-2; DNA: TGTGCCAGCAGCCCTATCGGGGGGGGCACAGATACGCAGTATTTT; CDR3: CASSPIGGGTDTQYF
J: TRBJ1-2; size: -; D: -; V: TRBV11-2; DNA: TGTGCCAGCAGCTTAGAGGGAGATGGCTACACCTTC; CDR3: CASSLEGDGYTF
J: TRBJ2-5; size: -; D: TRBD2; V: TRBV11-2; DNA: TGTGCCAGCAGCTTATTGGGGACTAGCGGGGGCCGGGAGACCCAGTACTTC; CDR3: CASSLLGTSGGRETQYF
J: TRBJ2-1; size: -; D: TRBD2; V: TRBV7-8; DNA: TGTGCCGCCGGACTAGCGGGGGGGACTAGCTCCTACAATGAGCAGTTCTTC; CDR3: CAAGLAGGTSSYNEQFF
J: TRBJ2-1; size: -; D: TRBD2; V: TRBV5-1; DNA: TGCGCCAGCAGCTTGGAACGACTAGCCGAGCAGTTCTTC; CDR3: CASSLERLAEQFF
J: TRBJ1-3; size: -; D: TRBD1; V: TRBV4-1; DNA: TGCGCCAGCAGCCTTACGTTCGGGACAGCTGGAAACACCATATATTTT; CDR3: CASSLTFGTAGNTIYF
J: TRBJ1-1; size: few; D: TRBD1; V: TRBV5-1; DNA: TGCGCCAGCAGTCCGGCAGGGGGAGGACCCGAAGCTTTCTTT; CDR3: CASSPAGGGPEAFF
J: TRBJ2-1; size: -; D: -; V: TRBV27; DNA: TGTGCCAGCCGCCCCGGACTAACTTCTTACCATGAGCAGTTCTTC; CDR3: CASRPGLTSYHEQFF
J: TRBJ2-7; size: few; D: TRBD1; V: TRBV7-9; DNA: TGTGCCAGCAGTCCTCAGGGGGAGAGGGGCTCCTACGAGCAGTACTTC; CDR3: CASSPQGERGSYEQYF
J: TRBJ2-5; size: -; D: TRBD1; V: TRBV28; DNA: TGTGCCAGCAGTTCCCGGACAGGGGTCACGCAAGAGACCCAGTACTTC; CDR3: CASSSRTGVTQETQYF
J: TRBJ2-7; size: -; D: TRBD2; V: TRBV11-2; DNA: TGTGCCAGCAGCTCTAGCGGGGGGACACCCTACGAGCAGTACTTC; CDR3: CASSSSGGTPYEQYF
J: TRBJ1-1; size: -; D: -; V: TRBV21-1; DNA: TGTGCCAGCAGCAAAGCAAGACAGGCGCTGGACACTGAAGCTTTCTTT; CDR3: CASSKARQALDTEAFF
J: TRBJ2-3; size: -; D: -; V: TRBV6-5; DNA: TGTGCCAGCAGGGCGGGGAGTAGAGGAGATACGCAGTATTTT; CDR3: CASRAGSRGDTQYF
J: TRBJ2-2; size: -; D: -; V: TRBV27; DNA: TGTGCCAGCAGTTTAGTCGGGGGAGAAACCGGGGAGCTGTTTTTT; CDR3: CASSLVGGETGELFF
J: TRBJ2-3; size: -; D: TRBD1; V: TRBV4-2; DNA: TGTGCCAGCAGCTTTGGACAGGGGGAAATCGGGGGCACAGATACGCAGTATTTT; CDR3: CASSFGQGEIGGTDTQYF
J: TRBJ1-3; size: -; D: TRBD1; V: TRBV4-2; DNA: TGTGCCAGCAGCCGCACCGGGACAGTAGAAGGAAACACCATATATTTT; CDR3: CASSRTGTVEGNTIYF
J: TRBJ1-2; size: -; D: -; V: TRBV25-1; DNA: TGTGCCAGCAGTGCCATTGTAGCAGGGCATGGCTACACCTTC; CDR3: CASSAIVAGHGYTF
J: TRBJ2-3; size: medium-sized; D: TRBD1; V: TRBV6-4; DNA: TGTGCCAGCAGTGAGACAGGGGGCACAGATACGCAGTATTTT; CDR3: CASSETGGTDTQYF
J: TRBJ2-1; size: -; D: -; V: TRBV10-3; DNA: TGTGCCATCAGTGAAGATTTAGCGGAAATCTCCTACAATGAGCAGTTCTTC; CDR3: CAISEDLAEISYNEQFF
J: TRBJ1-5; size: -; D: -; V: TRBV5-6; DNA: TGTGCCAGCAGCTTTGGCGGATATAGCAATCAGCCCCAGCATTTT; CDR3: CASSFGGYSNQPQHF
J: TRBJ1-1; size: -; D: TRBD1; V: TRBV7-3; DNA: TGTGCCAGCAGCTTAACCCATCCGGGACAGACGAACACTGAAGCTTTCTTT; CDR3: CASSLTHPGQTNTEAFF
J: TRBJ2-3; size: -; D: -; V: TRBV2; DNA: TGTGCCAGCCCGGGGTCCCCCGGTACGCAGTATTTT; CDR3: CASPGSPGTQYF
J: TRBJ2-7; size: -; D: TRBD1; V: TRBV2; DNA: TGTGCCAGTCAGGTTAGGACAGGGAACTACGAGCAGTACTTC; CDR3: CASQVRTGNYEQYF
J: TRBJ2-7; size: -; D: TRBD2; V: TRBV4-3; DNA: TGCGCCAGCAGCCAGACCAGGGAGGGCTACGAGCAGTACTTC; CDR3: CASSQTREGYEQYF
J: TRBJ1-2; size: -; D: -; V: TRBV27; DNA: TGTGCCAGCACCGGGGGGGATGGCTACACCTTC; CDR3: CASTGGDGYTF
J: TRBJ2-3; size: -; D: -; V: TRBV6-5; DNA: TGTGCCAGCAGCCGCCCGGAGGCCCAAGAAGATACGCAGTATTTT; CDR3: CASSRPEAQEDTQYF
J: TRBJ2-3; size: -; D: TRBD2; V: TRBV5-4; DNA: TGTGCCAGCAGCTTGAGGGCGGGGGGCCCGGATACGCAGTATTTT; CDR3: CASSLRAGGPDTQYF
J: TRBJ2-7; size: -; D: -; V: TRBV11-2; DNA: TGTGCCAGCAGCTCAGGGGCGGGCTACGAGCAGTACTTC; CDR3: CASSSGAGYEQYF
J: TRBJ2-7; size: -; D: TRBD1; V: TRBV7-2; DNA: TGTGCCAGCAGCTTACTTGGACAGGCCCTCTACGAGCAGTACTTC; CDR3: CASSLLGQALYEQYF
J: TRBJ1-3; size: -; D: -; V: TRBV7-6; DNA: TGTGCCAGCAGCTCAGGCGCGGGGGCATCTGGAAACACCATATATTTT; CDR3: CASSSGAGASGNTIYF
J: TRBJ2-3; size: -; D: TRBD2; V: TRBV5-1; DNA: TGCGCCAGCAGCCATTACGGGGGGGCCGGAGATACGCAGTATTTT; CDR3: CASSHYGGAGDTQYF
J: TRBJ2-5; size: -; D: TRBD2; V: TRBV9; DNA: TGTGCCAGCAGCGTTGGCGAGCGGGGGATCCAAGAGACCCAGTACTTC; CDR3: CASSVGERGIQETQYF